These 19 T cell receptor beta chains came from one sample sequenced in a study of graft-versus-host responses after intestinal transplantation. Measured with immunoSEQ multiplex PCR; TCRdb has only the in-frame clones, and not every one. The data show some 76,000 clones, around nine tenths seen once. Their target antigens are unknown. The material sequenced was unstimulated CD8+ T cells sorted from spleen or lymph node cells, taken before transplant. The receptors originated from a human donor who was the organ donor for an intestinal transplant.

The chain recombines TRBV2 with TRBJ1-1; 7 bases are shared with TRBD1. Germline CDR1 and CDR2: SNHLY and FYNNEI. The CDR3 has 15 residues. Trimming at V came to 11 bases and at J to 1 base, leaving 13 bases not matched to a gene. The CDR3 nucleotides are TGTGCCTGCCGGGACAGACCGTTTGGGAACACTGAAGCTTTCTTT. Amino acids: CACRDRPFGNTEAFF. Full variable domain (remainder filled in from reference TRBV2 and TRBJ1-1): EPEVTQTPSHQVTQMGQEVILRCVPISNHLYFYWYRQILGQKVEFLVSFYNNEISEKSEIFDDQFSVERPDGSNFTLKIRSTKLEDSAMYFCACRDRPFGNTEAFFGQGTRLTVV.

The CDR3 DNA sequence: TGTGCCAGCACGTTGGACGGCAGAACTGAAGCTTTCTTT. Translated, it gives CASTLDGRTEAFF. This chain connects TRBV19 to TRBJ1-1, with D unclear. Germline-derived CDR1 and CDR2 are LNHDA and SQIVND (reference sequence). This CDR3 has 13 residues. The germline V and J ends were trimmed by 9 bases and 5 bases, with 16 bases remaining between them.

CDR3: CAWSVPENRDRGQPQHF. The DNA of the CDR3 is TGTGCCTGGAGTGTACCCGAAAACCGGGACAGAGGTCAGCCCCAGCATTTT. The chain recombines TRBV30 with TRBJ1-5; 7 bases are shared with TRBD1. Trimming at V came to 0 bases and at J to 6 bases, leaving 14 bases not matched to a gene. CDR3 size: 17 residues. Germline CDR1 reads GTSNPN; CDR2 reads SVGIG (reference sequence). The entire variable domain, with the rest obtained from reference TRBV30 and TRBJ1-5, is as follows: SQTIHQWPATLVQPVGSPLSLECTVEGTSNPNLYWYRQAAGRGLQLLFYSVGIGQISSEVPQNLSASRPQDRQFILSSKKLLLSDSGFYLCAWSVPENRDRGQPQHFGDGTRLSIL.

The rearrangement joins TRBV5-1 to TRBJ2-3; D unresolved. The CDR3 sequence is 13 residues long. V lost 4 bases and J lost 4, with 10 bases in between. The V gene's germline CDR1 is SGHRS and CDR2 YFSETQ. Here the CDR3 DNA reads TGCGCCAGCAGCCTCGGTTATTCAGATACGCAGTATTTT. It translates to CASSLGYSDTQYF. The variable domain in full, completed from reference TRBV5-1 and TRBJ2-3, reads KAGVTQTPRYLIKTRGQQVTLSCSPISGHRSVSWYQQTPGQGLQFLFEYFSETQRNKGNFPGRFSGRQFSNSRSEMNVSTLELGDSALYLCASSLGYSDTQYFGPGTRLTVL.

The CDR3, as DNA: TGCGCCAGCAGCCTCGTTTTCGGGTCTGTTCCTCCACAAGACACTGAAGCTTTCTTT. Translated, it gives CASSLVFGSVPPQDTEAFF. V usage is TRBV5-1 and J usage is TRBJ1-1; D not resolved. V dropped 4 bases and J dropped 3 bases, with 28 bases sitting between them. CDR3 length: 19 residues. Germline values: CDR1 SGHRS, CDR2 YFSETQ.

This rearrangement joins TRBV7-9 to TRBJ2-3; 8 nucleotides line up with TRBD1. The CDR3 is made up of 15 amino acids. V lost 5 bases, J lost 5 bases, and 9 bases stayed unmatched. Germline V gene data show CDR1 as SEHNR and CDR2 as FQNEAQ (reference sequence). CDR3 loop: CASSPRTRGQDTQYF. The DNA for the CDR3 is TGTGCCAGCAGCCCCCGGACCAGGGGGCAAGATACGCAGTATTTT.

The DNA for the CDR3 is TGCGCCAGCACCCATACCGGGGCGAACTATGGCTACACCTTC. This translates into CASTHTGANYGYTF. The chain uses TRBV4-1 and TRBJ1-2; D may be TRBD1 (5 bases). This CDR3 is 14 amino acids long. Germline V gives CDR1 MGHRA, CDR2 YSYEKL. V lost 7 bases and J 2 bases, leaving 14 bases between the germline ends.

Remarks on this clone: One junction end does not reproduce the germline sequence, and a read error may be involved. The rearrangement uses TRBV29-1 and TRBJ2-3; 11 nucleotides agree with TRBD2. The CDR3 totals 8 residues. The germline V gene encodes CDR1 SQVTM and CDR2 ANQGSEA. The chain's CDR3 is CSVSSGGF. The CDR3 DNA reads as TGCAGCGTTTCTAGCGGGGGGTTT.

This clone was seen only once. The same CDR3 arises from other DNA sequences in this sample as well. The chain has TRBV29-1 and TRBJ2-7, with 10 nucleotides matching TRBD1. Germline assignment: CDR1 SQVTM and CDR2 ANQGSEA. Germline trimming cut 4 bases from V and 6 bases from J; bases unmatched to any gene: 3. The CDR3 length is 12 residues. This CDR3 reads CSVVGQGREQYF. DNA for the CDR3: TGCAGCGTTGTGGGACAGGGGCGCGAGCAGTACTTC.

The rearrangement uses TRBV21-1 and TRBJ2-7; TRBD1 reflects the table's D call only, with no check against the DNA. TRBV21-1 is designated a pseudogene. The CDR3 loop spans 14 amino acids. This CDR3 is CASSKRDSHYEQYF. The CDR3 DNA follows: TGTGCCAGCAGCAAAAGGGACAGCCACTACGAGCAGTACTTC.

The J gene is TRBJ2-3, the V gene TRBV7-9; D not resolved. V lost 3 bases and J 6 bases, leaving 7 bases between the germline ends. The germline gives CDR1 SEHNR, CDR2 FQNEAQ (reference sequence). CDR3 length: 12 amino acids. The CDR3 loop is CASSLPWDTQYF. In DNA, the CDR3 is TGTGCCAGCAGCTTGCCCTGGGATACGCAGTATTTT.

The chain uses TRBV28 and TRBJ2-3; D is possibly TRBD1 (6 bases). Germline V CDR1 and CDR2: MDHEN, SYDVKM. The CDR3 is 13 residues long. The germline V and J ends were trimmed by 4 bases and 5 bases, with 10 bases remaining between them. The DNA for the CDR3 is TGTGCCAGCAGTTGGGGGCCGGGAGATACGCAGTATTTT. This sequence encodes CASSWGPGDTQYF.

The chain links TRBV5-8 to TRBJ2-5, with D possibly matching TRBD2 (5 bases). Germline V gene data show CDR1 as SGHTS and CDR2 as YDEGEE. The CDR3 sequence is 13 residues long. The germline V and J ends were trimmed by 2 bases and 4 bases, with 9 bases remaining between them. The CDR3: CASSFGGIETQYF. The DNA for the CDR3 is TGTGCCAGCAGCTTTGGAGGAATAGAGACCCAGTACTTC. The full variable domain, its missing parts supplied by reference TRBV5-8 and TRBJ2-5, is EAGVTQSPTHLIKTRGQQATLRCSPISGHTSVYWYQQALGLGLQFLLWYDEGEERNRGNFPPRFSGRQFPNYSSELNVNALELEDSALYLCASSFGGIETQYFGPGTRLLVL.

This chain joins TRBV4-2 and TRBJ2-7; 11 nucleotides match TRBD2. The trim removed 2 bases at V and 1 base at J, leaving 4 bases unmatched. Per germline, CDR1 LGHNA and CDR2 YNFKEQ. The CDR3 is 16 amino acids. The CDR3 protein is CASSQQTSGASYEQYF. CDR3 coding DNA: TGTGCCAGCAGCCAACAGACTAGCGGGGCATCCTACGAGCAGTACTTC.

This rearrangement joins TRBV5-4 to TRBJ1-2; the match to TRBD1 covers 10 bases. Trimming removed 3 bases from V and 2 bases from J; junction bases left unmatched: 10. The CDR3 consists of 17 residues. Germline V gene data show CDR1 as SGHNT and CDR2 as YYREEE (reference sequence). This chain's CDR3 is CASSSPWDRGFNYGYTF. CDR3 sequence (DNA): TGTGCCAGCAGCTCGCCTTGGGACAGGGGATTCAACTATGGCTACACCTTC.

The chain is built from TRBV4-1 and TRBJ2-7; D possibly corresponds to TRBD1 (6 bases). The V gene's germline CDR1 is MGHRA and CDR2 YSYEKL. V shed 3 bases and J shed 2 bases, with 8 bases lying between them. There are 13 residues in the CDR3. DNA for the CDR3: TGCGCCAGCAGCCATCAGGGGCCCTACGAGCAGTACTTC. Translating it yields CASSHQGPYEQYF.

The rearrangement uses TRBV27 and TRBJ1-1; 8 bases map to TRBD1. Trimming removed 3 bases from V and 2 bases from J; junction bases left unmatched: 2. Germline loops: CDR1 MNHEY, CDR2 SMNVEV (reference sequence). The CDR3 has 14 amino acids. The CDR3 here is CASSFGQGNTEAFF. DNA for the CDR3: TGTGCCAGCAGTTTTGGACAGGGAAACACTGAAGCTTTCTTT.

The chain is built from TRBV5-6 and TRBJ1-6; D is unclear. The CDR3 extends over 16 amino acids. CDR1 is SGHDT, CDR2 YYEEEE, per germline. Trimming removed 1 base from V and 2 bases from J, with 10 bases in between. CDR3 loop: CASSLKNRPYNSPLHF. The DNA for the CDR3 is TGTGCCAGCAGCTTGAAAAACCGGCCCTATAATTCACCCCTCCACTTT.

This clone was recorded only once. V gene TRBV9 combines with J gene TRBJ1-1, with TRBD1 matching over 10 bases. This CDR3 has 15 residues. V was pared by 2 bases and J by 3 bases, with 4 bases of the junction left unmatched. Looked up from germline, CDR1 is SGDLS and CDR2 is YYNGEE. The CDR3 DNA is TGTGCCAGCAGCGTCGACGGACAGGGGGACACTGAAGCTTTCTTT. Protein sequence: CASSVDGQGDTEAFF.